This section outlines one TCR beta chain sequence together with its context. Its antigen is still unknown. Each donor supplied roughly 2.4 ml of blood. These data originate in a study of monozygotic twins with inflammatory bowel disease. UMIs that included a 6-nucleotide sample barcode were added by template switching, which took place during cDNA synthesis. TCRdb reanalyzed the 5' RACE reads, giving one entry per CDR3 protein sequence and no DNA. This sample's clone table lists 150,000 to 200,000 distinct CDR3 sequences. The study, taken as a whole, reports: Twins with IBD had fewer clonotypes in common with others than healthy twins, particularly during disease activity.

The CDR3 runs 17 residues. CDR1 and CDR2 (germline): MNHNS, SASEGT. The sample taken for sequencing was blood. The chain recombines TRBV6-1 with TRBJ1-2; the D call of TRBD1 rests on TCRdb alone, since no DNA is present to check it. This TCR derives from a human donor with ulcerative colitis or Crohn's disease, or a healthy co-twin of an affected twin (not recorded which). CDR3 loop: CASSPRNPGQGNYGYTF.